Listed here are 29 T cell receptor beta chains from one sample, sequenced in a study of metastatic and nonmetastatic thyroid tumors. TCRdb called clones again from the PCR reads with MiXCR. Of about 17,000 clones in the sample, around 30% were seen once. No patient had received any treatment before thyroid surgery. Sequencing was done on a sample of tumor tissue. These receptors were obtained from a female donor with papillary thyroid cancer or a benign thyroid nodule (not recorded which). Some clones in this sample may be carry-over from other donors' samples.

The V call is TRBV19, the J call TRBJ2-7, with a weak D call TRBD2 (6 bases). Trimming cost V 7 bases and J 6 bases, with 19 bases left between them. There are 14 residues in the CDR3. CDR1 LNHDA and CDR2 SQIVND come from the germline V gene (reference sequence). In DNA, the CDR3 is TGTGCCAGTACCCCTCGAGGTGTGGGGGGCGAGCAGTACTTC. It codes for CASTPRGVGGEQYF. The full variable domain, in which reference TRBV19 and TRBJ2-7 provide the parts outside the CDR3, is DGGITQSPKYLFRKEGQNVTLSCEQNLNHDAMYWYRQDPGQGLRLIYYSQIVNDFQKGDIAEGYSVSREKKESFPLTVTSAQKNPTAFYLCASTPRGVGGEQYFGPGTRLTVT.

This clone occurred many times. This chain joins TRBV24-1 and TRBJ2-2; 12 bases are shared with TRBD2. Germline CDR1 is KGHDR and CDR2 is SFDVKD. The CDR3 runs to 18 residues. V lost 5 bases to trimming and J lost 4 bases; unmatched junction nucleotides: 10. The CDR3 nucleotides read TGTGCCACCAGTGGTCCGACTAGCGGGAGTCTCAGCACCGGGGAGCTGTTTTTT. It codes for CATSGPTSGSLSTGELFF.

This clone was seen only a few times. The CDR3 region has the DNA TGCGCCAGCAGCCAAGTCGTCCAGTCTAGCAATCAGCCCCAGCATTTT. It codes for CASSQVVQSSNQPQHF. The chain joins TRBV4-1 to TRBJ1-5; D remains ambiguous. This CDR3 region has 16 residues. Germline CDR1 MGHRA, CDR2 YSYEKL. Trimming removed 1 base from V and 0 bases from J, with 10 bases in between.

The V gene is TRBV11-3, the J gene TRBJ2-1; no definite D call. Trimming shortened V by 5 bases and J by 9 bases, and 14 bases separated the two germline ends. Germline CDR1 SGHNT, CDR2 YENEEA. The CDR3 length is 13 residues. CDR3: CASSHELGTEQFF. The DNA for the CDR3 is TGTGCCAGCAGCCATGAACTTGGAACTGAGCAGTTCTTC. Full variable domain (missing parts from reference TRBV11-3 and TRBJ2-1): EAGVVQSPRYKIIEKKQPVAFWCNPISGHNTLYWYLQNLGQGPELLIRYENEEAVDDSQLPKDRFSAERLKGVDSTLKIQPAELGDSAVYLCASSHELGTEQFFGPGTRLTVL.

Many counts were recorded for this clone. The rearrangement links TRBV30 to TRBJ1-1; D gene unclear. Between the trimmed V and J ends, which lost 0 bases and 3 bases, there was a span of 11 bases. Germline CDR1 GTSNPN, CDR2 SVGIG (reference sequence). CDR3 length: 14 amino acids. CDR3 sequence: CAWSVLLHDTEAFF. CDR3 bases: TGTGCCTGGAGTGTACTACTACACGACACTGAAGCTTTCTTT.

This clone was found a few times. The chain recombines TRBV19 with TRBJ1-2; D not resolved. Germline lookup yields CDR1 LNHDA and CDR2 SQIVND (reference sequence). CDR3 length: 14 residues. V was clipped by 7 bases and J by 4 bases, with 16 bases between them. In nucleotides, the CDR3 is TGTGCCAGTAATTCCCAGCCGGGCGGCTATGGCTACACCTTC. Translating gives CASNSQPGGYGYTF.

This clone has ten or more counts. J is TRBJ1-4 and V is TRBV11-2; tentative D call: TRBD1 (6 bases). CDR3 length equals 16 residues. CDR1 is SGHAT, CDR2 FQNNGV, per germline. V was shortened by 3 bases and J by 4 bases, with 15 bases between the two germline ends. CDR3 amino acids: CASSFGVEGGNEKLFF. The CDR3 nucleotides are TGTGCCAGCAGCTTCGGGGTGGAGGGGGGTAATGAAAAACTGTTTTTT.

Ten or more counts support this clone. This chain joins TRBV7-8 and TRBJ1-1, with D perhaps matching TRBD1 (5 bases). The germline V and J ends were trimmed by 2 bases and 4 bases, with 11 bases remaining between them. Germline loops: CDR1 SGHVS, CDR2 FQNEAQ. This CDR3 comprises 14 residues. The CDR3, as DNA: TGTGCCAGCAGCTTATCCCAGAGGGGCACTGAAGCTTTCTTT. Protein sequence: CASSLSQRGTEAFF.

The CDR3 here is CASSFETAYNEQFF. The CDR3 DNA is TGTGCCAGCAGCTTTGAGACAGCTTACAATGAGCAGTTCTTC. V gene TRBV5-8 combines with J gene TRBJ2-1; a weak D match, TRBD1 (5 bases). The CDR3 spans 14 residues. Trimming cost V 2 bases and J 4 bases, with 10 bases left between them. CDR1 and CDR2 (germline): SGHTS, YDEGEE.

This clone was detected a few times. Sequence at one end of the junction differs from germline and may be a read error. This chain connects TRBV12-3 or TRBV12-4 to TRBJ1-1; the D gene is possibly TRBD1 (5 bases). This CDR3 has 13 amino acids. The DNA of the CDR3 is TGTACCAGCAGTTTGTATGGGACCCAAGGAGATTTCTTT. Protein: CTSSLYGTQGDFF.

This clone turned up a few times. The rearrangement uses TRBV11-2 and TRBJ1-5, with D uncertain. From germline, CDR1 is SGHAT and CDR2 FQNNGV. The CDR3 extends over 13 amino acids. The V gene lost 1 base and the J gene lost 7 bases, with 8 bases spanning the gap. CDR3: CASSLGGSQPQHF. For the CDR3, the DNA is TGTGCCAGCAGCTTAGGGGGTAGCCAGCCCCAGCATTTT.

Many counts were recorded for this clone. This rearrangement joins TRBV28 to TRBJ2-1; perhaps TRBD2 as D (6 bases). CDR1 and CDR2 (germline): MDHEN, SYDVKM. CDR3 length: 17 amino acids. V lost 2 bases, J lost 3 bases, and 17 bases lay in between. The CDR3: CASSLGGRLEVYNEQFF. The CDR3 DNA is TGTGCCAGCAGTTTAGGCGGCCGACTAGAGGTCTACAATGAGCAGTTCTTC.

This clone was seen many times. This chain uses TRBV19 with TRBJ1-5; D possibly corresponds to TRBD1 (6 bases). CDR3 size: 15 residues. Germline CDR1 reads LNHDA; CDR2 reads SQIVND (reference sequence). Between the trimmed V and J ends, which lost 10 bases and 0 bases, there was a span of 16 bases. This CDR3 reads CATKGGSYSNQPQHF. As DNA, the CDR3 is TGTGCCACGAAGGGGGGGTCCTATAGCAATCAGCCCCAGCATTTT.

In its sample, this clone was seen a few times. The same CDR3 can be traced to other DNA sequences in this sample. The rearrangement joins TRBV30 to TRBJ1-1; maybe TRBD1 (6 bases). Trimming stripped 8 bases from V and 4 bases from J, with 8 bases between. Germline CDR1 reads GTSNPN; CDR2 reads SVGIG (reference sequence). The CDR3 runs to 10 residues. CDR3 in DNA: TGTGCCACAGGGTTCACTGAAGCTTTCTTT. It codes for CATGFTEAFF. Filled out from reference TRBV30 and TRBJ1-1, the complete variable domain reads SQTIHQWPATLVQPVGSPLSLECTVEGTSNPNLYWYRQAAGRGLQLLFYSVGIGQISSEVPQNLSASRPQDRQFILSSKKLLLSDSGFYLCATGFTEAFFGQGTRLTVV.

This clone was recorded at least ten times. The V and J genes are TRBV27 and TRBJ2-3, with 9 bases aligning to TRBD2. The CDR3 contains 14 residues. The germline gives CDR1 MNHEY, CDR2 SMNVEV (reference sequence). V was clipped by 6 bases and J by 1 base; unmatched bases: 2. CDR3 sequence: CASRIAGGTDTQYF. The CDR3 bases are TGTGCCAGCAGGATAGCGGGAGGCACAGATACGCAGTATTTT.

This clone has just a few counts. An end of the junction differs from the germline gene, which may be a read error. V and J are TRBV28 and TRBJ1-5; D ambiguous. CDR1 is MDHEN and CDR2 is SYDVKM in the germline V gene. This CDR3 has 15 amino acids. The CDR3 DNA is TGTTCCAGCAGCTCGGGCCGATGGAGCAATCAGCCCCAGCATTTT. Translating gives CSSSSGRWSNQPQHF. The whole variable domain, remainder taken from reference TRBV28 and TRBJ1-5, is DVKVTQSSRYLVKRTGEKVFLECVQDMDHENMFWYRQDPGLGLRLIYFSYDVKMKEKGDIPEGYSVSREKKERFSLILESASTNQTSMYLCSSSSGRWSNQPQHFGDGTRLSIL.

This clone was found many times. This chain joins TRBV20-1 and TRBJ1-1; D ambiguous. There are 14 residues in the CDR3. Trimming took off 4 bases at V and 6 bases at J, with 18 bases between the two ends. In germline, CDR1 is DFQATT, CDR2 SNEGSKA (reference sequence). CDR3 in DNA: TGCAGTGCTAAGACCCCAAATGGTAACCCTGAAGCTTTCTTT. Its translation is CSAKTPNGNPEAFF.

This clone was found a few times. The V and J genes are TRBV27 and TRBJ1-2; 7 bases match TRBD1. The CDR3 covers 15 residues. The ends lost 5 bases at V and 0 bases at J; junction bases unmatched: 6. The germline V gene encodes CDR1 MNHEY and CDR2 SMNVEV (reference sequence). The CDR3 region is CASSPAGTANYGYTF. CDR3 nucleotides: TGTGCCAGCAGTCCTGCCGGGACAGCTAACTATGGCTACACCTTC.

This clone has a count of ten or more. This chain joins TRBV9 and TRBJ2-1; 8 bases align to TRBD2. Per germline, CDR1 SGDLS and CDR2 YYNGEE. Unmatched junction bases numbered 7, after V lost 1 base and J lost 7 bases. The CDR3 contains 15 residues. The CDR3 reads CASSVSGSPLNEQFF. The CDR3 nucleotides read TGTGCCAGCAGCGTAAGCGGGAGCCCCCTAAATGAGCAGTTCTTC.

This clone was seen ten or more times. The chain employs TRBV2 and TRBJ2-3; 10 bases map to TRBD2. V shed 6 bases and J 4 bases; nucleotides not matched to a gene: 4. This CDR3 is built from 14 residues. From germline, CDR1 is SNHLY and CDR2 FYNNEI. CDR3 bases: TGTGCCAGCAGACGGACTAGCGGCGCAGATACGCAGTATTTT. This sequence encodes CASRRTSGADTQYF.

The rearrangement uses TRBV12-3 or TRBV12-4 and TRBJ2-7, with D possibly being TRBD1 or TRBD2 (6 bases each). Trimming stripped 2 bases from V and 2 bases from J, with 10 bases between. This CDR3 is built from 14 residues. The CDR3 loop reads CASSLRGLTYEQYF. CDR3 in DNA: TGTGCCAGCAGTTTACGGGGGCTTACCTACGAGCAGTACTTC.

This clone was recorded many times. A much larger clone differs from this one at a single base, so this may be a read error. The gene calls are TRBV27 and TRBJ1-4; TRBD1 aligns across 10 bases. Germline V gives CDR1 MNHEY, CDR2 SMNVEV (reference sequence). The J segment lost 7 bases and the V segment lost 8 bases, leaving 4 bases of the junction unmatched. The CDR3 is 13 amino acids. The CDR3 region is CASPGQGTEKLFF. CDR3 DNA sequence: TGTGCCAGCCCGGGACAGGGGACTGAAAAACTGTTTTTT.

Many counts were recorded for this clone. The chain has TRBV5-1 and TRBJ1-5; 10 bases are shared with TRBD1. Germline V gives CDR1 SGHRS, CDR2 YFSETQ. Losses at the gene ends were 0 bases for V and 4 bases for J; bases not matched to a gene: 1. This CDR3 is built from 15 residues. The CDR3 coding sequence is TGCGCCAGCAGCTTGGGGACAGGGGGAAATCAGCCCCAGCATTTT. This gives the protein CASSLGTGGNQPQHF.

Notes on this clone: Given a much more abundant clone one base away, this may be a read error. The chain is built from TRBV5-4 and TRBJ1-2, with D tentatively TRBD1 (5 bases). The CDR3 contains 14 residues. Germline V gene sequence: CDR1 SGHNT, CDR2 YYREEE (reference sequence). CDR3 protein: CASSSLGADYGHTF. The CDR3 bases are TGTGCCAGCAGTTCACTCGGGGCGGACTATGGCCACACCTTT.

This clone has a count of ten or more. This chain connects TRBV7-6 to TRBJ1-5; D is unclear. V was pared by 3 bases and J by 5 bases, with 8 bases between. The CDR3 sequence is 13 residues long. CDR1 is SGHVS and CDR2 is FNYEAQ in the germline V gene. This CDR3 is CASSLVHDQPQHF. As DNA, the CDR3 is TGTGCCAGCAGCTTGGTTCACGATCAGCCCCAGCATTTT.

This clone came up a few times. For the CDR3, the DNA is TGTGCCCTCACATCAGGTCGCACCGGGGAGCTGTTTTTT. This sequence encodes CALTSGRTGELFF. This sequence joins TRBV19 and TRBJ2-2; no firm D call. V gave up 11 bases and J gave up 4 bases, with 14 bases separating them. CDR1 and CDR2 from the germline V gene are LNHDA and SQIVND (reference sequence). This CDR3 is 13 amino acids long.

With respect to this clone: The sample contains more than one DNA sequence encoding this CDR3. The chain couples TRBV15 to TRBJ1-3; D perhaps matches TRBD1 (6 bases). This CDR3 is built from 16 residues. V was trimmed by 1 base and J by 4 bases, leaving 14 bases between them. CDR1 LNHNV and CDR2 YYDKDF come from the germline V gene (reference sequence). CDR3 nucleotide sequence: TGTGCCACCAGCAGAGGCGGACAGTCCCCCGGAAACACCATATATTTT. This encodes CATSRGGQSPGNTIYF.

This clone was seen ten or more times. The chain joins TRBV9 to TRBJ2-7, with a weak D call TRBD1 (6 bases). Germline V gene sequence: CDR1 SGDLS, CDR2 YYNGEE. CDR3 length: 14 amino acids. V gave up 0 bases and J gave up 7 bases, with 14 bases separating them. The CDR3 DNA is TGTGCCAGCAGCGTAGGCCCAGGGGCGGAGGAGCAGTACTTC. Translated, it gives CASSVGPGAEEQYF. The variable domain in full, with the rest retrieved from reference TRBV9 and TRBJ2-7, is DSGVTQTPKHLITATGQRVTLRCSPRSGDLSVYWYQQSLDQGLQFLIQYYNGEERAKGNILERFSAQQFPDLHSELNLSSLELGDSALYFCASSVGPGAEEQYFGPGTRLTVT.

Details on this clone: The junction departs from the called germline gene at one end, perhaps through a read error. This chain uses TRBV6-6 with TRBJ1-5; 8 bases are a match to TRBD1. CDR3 size: 18 residues. From germline, CDR1 is MNHNY and CDR2 SVGAGI (reference sequence). In nucleotides, the CDR3 is TGCGCCAGCAGTTCCTTGACAGGGGCCCAACGTTTCAATCAGCCCCAGCATTTT. This sequence encodes CASSSLTGAQRFNQPQHF.